The sequence of this TCR beta chain was determined in a study of shared clonotypes between healthy human individuals. The CDR3 is 14 amino acids. Study results and caveats: For sorted subsets, rarefaction showed incomplete sequencing despite large depth. Generation probabilities were higher for clonotypes shared across all four sorted-subset donors than for unshared ones.

Concerning this clone itself: Its antigen remains unidentified.

TCRdb's table, derived via immunoSEQ multiplex PCR, lists solely in-frame clones and lacks some. The table lists about 1.5 million clones, 98% of them singletons. The rearrangement uses TRBV21-1 and TRBJ2-1; the table's D call, TRBD1, was not checked against the DNA. TRBV21-1 is assigned pseudogene status. Sequencing input: naive CD4+ T cells sorted from blood. Subset described: CD45RA+ positively selected. This clonotype was obtained from a man between 25 and 39 years old in good health. CDR3 DNA: TGTGCCGGCAACTGGGGCCTAACACCACCTGAGCAGTTCTTC. Its protein product is CAGNWGLTPPEQFF.